This TCR beta chain was sequenced in a study of vaccination effects on CD4 cells after COVID-19. About the study: As their vaccination, participants received two doses of either BNT162b2 or mRNA-1273.

CDR3 size: 15 residues. CDR1 is MNHEY and CDR2 is SVGAGI in the germline V gene. V trimming: 6 bases; J trimming: 2 bases; junction bases outside the gene matches: 7. With regard to this clone: What it binds is not known.

Profiled with immunoSEQ multiplex PCR; TCRdb holds only in-frame clones, not every one. Altogether approximately 21,000 clones are present, around 68% being singletons, with the ten largest covering 11%. Study results and limitations: Clones that were induced by infection or by vaccine showed marked contraction late after vaccination. Just 1 of 255 vaccine-induced clones in healthy recipients was cross-reactive.

Antigen-specific CD4+ T cells were first expanded with viral peptide pools by the ViraFEST assay and only then sequenced. Cells that had been cultured for about 10 days were the source of isolated CD4+ T cells. Nucleocapsid antibody tests were negative, and the vaccine recipients had no prior SARS-CoV-2 infection. IL-2 at roughly 9.7 IU/ml and peptides at approximately 9.5 ug/ml were added to cultured PBMC, more than 1.5 million per well. The chain uses TRBV6-5 and TRBJ2-5; the match to TRBD1 covers 9 bases. Sample: CD4+ T cells from PBMCs cultured with HCoV-NL63 spike peptides, taken before COVID-19 vaccination. The clonotype was recovered from a human donor who received a COVID-19 vaccine. DNA for the CDR3: TGTGCCAGCAGAGGGGGACAGGGTGGGCAAGAGACCCAGTACTTC. As protein: CASRGGQGGQETQYF.